This passage covers 19 T cell receptor beta chains from one sample sequenced in a study of technical replicates of blood from several donors. Profiling relied on immunoSEQ multiplex PCR, and the TCRdb table lists in-frame clones only, not all of them. The sample yields some 71,000 clones, 95% to 98% seen once. Specimen: T cells isolated from PBMCs. These receptors were collected from a human donor in good health.

V usage is TRBV27 and J usage is TRBJ1-4; no firm D call. Germline V lookup: CDR1 MNHEY, CDR2 SMNVEV (reference sequence). The ends were cut back, 4 bases at V and 2 bases at J, with 8 bases in the middle. The CDR3 runs 14 residues. CDR3 sequence reads: CASSSPATNEKLFF. In DNA, the CDR3 is TGTGCCAGCAGTTCACCAGCGACTAATGAAAAACTGTTTTTT. Filled out from reference TRBV27 and TRBJ1-4, the complete variable domain reads EAQVTQNPRYLITVTGKKLTVTCSQNMNHEYMSWYRQDPGLGLRQIYYSMNVEVTDKGDVPEGYKVSRKEKRNFPLILESPSPNQTSLYFCASSSPATNEKLFFGSGTQLSVL.

This clone has only one observation. The chain recombines TRBV27 with TRBJ2-2; 8 bases are shared with TRBD2. CDR3 length: 16 residues. Unmatched junction bases numbered 5, after V lost 2 bases and J lost 3 bases. CDR1 and CDR2 (germline): MNHEY, SMNVEV (reference sequence). The CDR3 spells CASSLKLAGYTGELFF. The CDR3 nucleotides read TGTGCCAGCAGTTTAAAGCTAGCGGGCTACACCGGGGAGCTGTTTTTT.

V is TRBV11-2 and J is TRBJ2-1, with TRBD2 matching 7 bases. The germline V gene encodes CDR1 SGHAT and CDR2 FQNNGV. This CDR3 is 15 amino acids long. The V segment lost 0 bases and the J segment 7 bases; nucleotides outside the gene matches: 6. The CDR3 DNA is TGTGCCAGCAGCTTAGACCCCGGACTAGAGAATGAGCAGTTCTTC. This gives the protein CASSLDPGLENEQFF.

The chain combines TRBV7-9 with TRBJ1-4, with a weak D call TRBD1 (5 bases). V was shortened by 5 bases and J by 8 bases, with 24 bases between the two germline ends. The CDR3 has 17 residues. Looked up from germline, CDR1 is SEHNR and CDR2 is FQNEAQ (reference sequence). The DNA of the CDR3 is TGTGCCAGCAGCCCGAGCCGCACGGGACCGCGGGACGAAAAACTGTTTTTT. As protein: CASSPSRTGPRDEKLFF.

The chain links TRBV19 to TRBJ1-6; a possible D gene is TRBD1 (5 bases). V lost 5 bases and J 0 bases, leaving 8 bases between the germline ends. CDR1 is LNHDA and CDR2 is SQIVND in the germline V gene (reference sequence). The CDR3 sequence is 15 residues long. The CDR3 loop reads CASSWGGSYNSPLHF. CDR3 bases: TGTGCCAGTAGTTGGGGGGGCTCCTATAATTCACCCCTCCACTTT. The full variable domain, rest sourced from reference TRBV19 and TRBJ1-6, is DGGITQSPKYLFRKEGQNVTLSCEQNLNHDAMYWYRQDPGQGLRLIYYSQIVNDFQKGDIAEGYSVSREKKESFPLTVTSAQKNPTAFYLCASSWGGSYNSPLHFGNGTRLTVT.

The V call is TRBV4-1, the J call TRBJ1-6; D unresolved. The CDR3 spans 15 residues. The germline CDR1 and CDR2 sequences are MGHRA and YSYEKL. Trimming took 0 bases from V and 8 from J, leaving 11 bases between them. The CDR3 reads CASSQDPGMDSPLHF. The CDR3 DNA reads as TGCGCCAGCAGCCAAGACCCGGGGATGGATTCACCCCTCCACTTT.

The chain employs TRBV28 and TRBJ1-1; tentatively, D is TRBD1 (6 bases). This CDR3 spans 14 amino acids. V was trimmed by 6 bases and J by 0 bases, leaving 11 bases between them. CDR1 is MDHEN and CDR2 is SYDVKM in the germline V gene. CDR3 sequence reads: CASRADSVNTEAFF. The CDR3 coding sequence is TGTGCCAGCAGAGCGGACAGTGTGAACACTGAAGCTTTCTTT.

The genes are TRBV6-5 and TRBJ2-2; D might be TRBD1 (6 bases). The CDR3 runs to 15 residues. The V end lost 4 bases, the J end lost 1 base, and 10 bases lay between the germline ends. Germline-derived CDR1 and CDR2 are MNHEY and SVGAGI. CDR3 amino acids: CASSSPGQNTGELFF. CDR3 nucleotide sequence: TGTGCCAGCAGTTCCCCGGGACAGAACACCGGGGAGCTGTTTTTT.

The CDR3 DNA is TGCGCCAGCAGCGGGAGGTTTTCCTACAATGAGCAGTTCTTC. It encodes CASSGRFSYNEQFF. The chain recombines TRBV5-1 with TRBJ2-1; TRBD2 is a possible D gene (6 bases). The CDR3 has 14 residues. Trimming removed 4 bases from V and 1 base from J, with 9 bases in between. CDR1 is SGHRS and CDR2 is YFSETQ in the germline V gene.

The gene calls are TRBV13 and TRBJ2-7; 9 bases line up with TRBD1. After removal of 5 bases from V and 4 bases from J, the junction contained 9 bases not matched to a gene. This CDR3 has 15 residues. The germline V gene encodes CDR1 PRHDT and CDR2 FYEKMQ (reference sequence). The CDR3 sequence: CASSPKGTGRYEQYF. CDR3 coding DNA: TGTGCCAGCAGCCCTAAAGGGACAGGGAGGTACGAGCAGTACTTC.

CDR3 nucleotide sequence: TGTGCCAGCAGCCTCGGGAACGTAGGGACAGATACGCAGTATTTT. Encoded protein: CASSLGNVGTDTQYF. The V and J genes are TRBV7-9 and TRBJ2-3, with D perhaps matching TRBD2 (5 bases). CDR3 length: 15 amino acids. V lost 5 bases to trimming and J lost 3 bases, with 15 bases between them. Germline-derived CDR1 and CDR2 are SEHNR and FQNEAQ (reference sequence).

The chain employs TRBV6-5 and TRBJ2-3; 8 positions match TRBD2. Germline V gives CDR1 MNHEY, CDR2 SVGAGI. This CDR3 region has 16 residues. V was pared by 0 bases and J by 1 base, with 3 bases of the junction left unmatched. CDR3 nucleotides: TGTGCCAGCAGTTACTCGAAACTAGCGGGCACAGATACGCAGTATTTT. Protein sequence: CASSYSKLAGTDTQYF.

The chain recombines TRBV5-1 with TRBJ2-7; TRBD1 is a possible D gene (5 bases). CDR1 is SGHRS and CDR2 is YFSETQ in the germline V gene. CDR3 length: 14 amino acids. Trimming took 4 bases from V and 2 from J, leaving 13 bases between them. CDR3 nucleotide sequence: TGCGCCAGCAGCAAGGGGTACACGACCTACGAGCAGTACTTC. It specifies CASSKGYTTYEQYF.

The chain carries TRBV4-1 and TRBJ2-3, with TRBD2 matching over 7 bases. Germline V CDR1 and CDR2: MGHRA, YSYEKL. V dropped 4 bases and J dropped 6; count of bases not matched to a gene: 10. This CDR3 spans 15 amino acids. CDR3 in DNA: TGCGCCAGCAGCCGATATAGCGGGCTGGGGGATACGCAGTATTTT. Protein product: CASSRYSGLGDTQYF.

To note about this clone: The identical CDR3 is also encoded by other nucleotide sequences in the sample. V gene TRBV18 combines with J gene TRBJ1-2; tentatively, D is TRBD1 (6 bases). V lost 3 bases and J 1 base, leaving 6 bases between the germline ends. The germline gives CDR1 KGHSH, CDR2 LQKENI. The CDR3 consists of 13 residues. The CDR3 DNA reads as TGTGCCAGCTCACCGGACAGTAACTATGGCTACACCTTC. It codes for CASSPDSNYGYTF.

CDR3 loop: CAWSESNRYRELFF. CDR3 bases: TGTGCCTGGAGTGAATCCAACCGGTACCGGGAGCTGTTTTTT. This rearrangement joins TRBV30 to TRBJ2-2; no clear D. The CDR3 contains 14 residues. V was clipped by 1 base and J by 9 bases, with 15 bases between them. Germline V gene sequence: CDR1 GTSNPN, CDR2 SVGIG (reference sequence).

This sequence joins TRBV14 and TRBJ1-1; the D gene is possibly TRBD1 (6 bases). The CDR3 extends over 17 amino acids. V lost 3 bases and J 2 bases, leaving 19 bases between the germline ends. Looked up from germline, CDR1 is SGHDN and CDR2 is FVKESK. The CDR3 DNA follows: TGTGCCAGCAGCCACCACCTAGGACAGACAAGAAACACTGAAGCTTTCTTT. Amino acids: CASSHHLGQTRNTEAFF.

The CDR3 DNA reads TGTGCCAGCAGCTTGATGTCCCAGACCGGACACACTCAGCCCCAGCATTTT. It specifies CASSLMSQTGHTQPQHF. The chain has TRBV5-4 and TRBJ1-5; a weak D match, TRBD1 (5 bases). Trimming took 1 base from V and 6 from J, leaving 20 bases between them. CDR3 size: 17 residues. Germline assignment: CDR1 SGHNT and CDR2 YYREEE (reference sequence). Filled out from reference TRBV5-4 and TRBJ1-5, the complete variable domain reads ETGVTQSPTHLIKTRGQQVTLRCSSQSGHNTVSWYQQALGQGPQFIFQYYREEENGRGNFPPRFSGLQFPNYSSELNVNALELDDSALYLCASSLMSQTGHTQPQHFGDGTRLSIL.

The J gene is TRBJ2-7, the V gene TRBV29-1, with D perhaps matching TRBD2 (5 bases). Germline V lookup: CDR1 SQVTM, CDR2 ANQGSEA. With 0 bases removed from V and 4 bases from J, the gap between germline ends came to 10 bases. The CDR3 is 13 amino acids. The CDR3 sequence: CSVEDLRGYEQYF. The CDR3 DNA is TGCAGCGTTGAAGACCTCCGGGGATACGAGCAGTACTTC.